The present entry profiles one T cell receptor beta chain with its context. This clone has only one observation. Its antigen specificity is not known. One base away there is no much larger clone; base qualities are not given. The record originates from a study of cytomegalovirus exposure and HLA in healthy donors (dated by TCRdb to about 2017). For the study in its entirety: An earlier analysis of roughly 610 of the donors reported about 300 Gb of sequence data and around 110 million unique TCR beta sequences obtained from 180 million or so T cells. The number of typed donors differed by locus: roughly 620-630 for A, B, C, DRB1 and DQB1; approximately 540 for DQA1; 606 for DPA1; and around 450 for DPB1. Donor age, sex, ethnicity and CMV serostatus were compiled together with the repertoire data. Of the approximately 400 genotyped donors, over 70% fell in the genetic ancestry cluster associated with self-reported Caucasian donors. Around 300 gigabases of sequencing data and tens of millions of unique TCR sequences were included in an early release covering about 600 HLA-typed donors. The T cell repertoires of 666 subjects were profiled by immunosequencing and related to cytomegalovirus serostatus. Every repertoire in the discovery cohort had been generated on one and the same sequencing platform. The study combined high-throughput TCR immunosequencing, statistical association of individual TCRs with disease status, and machine learning to predict cytomegalovirus infection status. In an earlier analysis of 500 to 650 of the donors, high-throughput TCR beta sequencing was used to judge whether each TCR beta V gene segment behaved as functional or pseudogenic. Along with the approximately 650-subject first cohort, a separate validation cohort of 120 different subjects was used. The study aimed to test whether cataloging public T cell receptors could reveal signatures of past pathogen exposure. In a later analysis, previously published TCR beta repertoires from several hundred donors were re-analyzed and high-resolution HLA genotyping was added so that TCR occurrence patterns could be studied. Among about 410 genotyped donors of the cohort, an average of around 220,000 unique TCR beta nucleotide sequences was sequenced per donor, of which about 18% were non-productive. Roughly five DR-DQ haplotypes were handled as single units for association and clustering, since linkage in the cohort was strong. HLA typing included class I and class II loci at four-digit resolution. In a later genetic analysis, genome-wide SNP genotypes for about three fifths of the roughly 670 donors were used, and that subset was treated as a discovery cohort. The later analysis used no new phenotypic data to find candidate immune exposures, relying instead on TCR beta sequences and their occurrence across donors. What the research found in general, with its limitations: It was suggested by the authors that the approach could potentially be generalized to other disease states and immunological phenotypes. In both the original and validation cohorts, the classifier was reported to diagnose cytomegalovirus status with high specificity and sensitivity. Assigning TCR associations to individual alleles was difficult when HLA alleles, especially DR and DQ, strongly co-occurred. A further reported finding was that TCR beta sequences accurately predicted the HLA-A and HLA-B alleles for most subjects in the first cohort. Presence/absence analyses assumed roughly uniform sequencing depth across donors, an assumption that may not hold. A later analysis associated 15,000 or so TCR beta sequences with specific HLA alleles at a false discovery rate of 0.05. A later analysis reported that several top co-occurrence clusters appeared linked to parvovirus B19, influenza, CMV and Epstein-Barr virus. According to a later analysis, most CMV-associated TCR beta chains appeared to be HLA-restricted, and the HLA associations seemed to be driven largely by CMV exposure. A later genetic analysis associated a missense DCLRE1C variant with V-gene and J-gene trimming of TCR beta chains, and an independent cohort replicated the association. Linkage disequilibrium might explain the correlated functional status among segregating V segments, but an unknown experimental factor could not be excluded. Compared with equally common non-associated chains, HLA-associated TCR beta chains in a later analysis were more clonally expanded and had lower generation probabilities. Broadly in line with IMGT annotations, most TCR beta V segments showed up in productive rearrangements about 87% or about 30% of the time in an earlier analysis of approximately 640 of the donors. A group of highly shared sequence variants was considered likely to be a technical artifact of the sequencing pipeline. Three of the identified cytomegalovirus-associated TCR beta chains were confirmed in vitro to be specific for cytomegalovirus antigens. In a later genetic analysis, fewer N-insertions in productive TCRs were reported among donors in an Asian-associated ancestry cluster than the roughly 700-donor mean. Because counts were too low, 15 to 20 rarely observed V segments, including chromosome 9 orphons, were excluded from the earlier analysis of about 500 of the donors. In a later analysis, the rate of TCR association differed among HLA loci, with DRB1 alleles having the most associated TCRs and HLA-C alleles having the fewest. In this cohort, only TCR beta chains were sequenced, and detectable features were limited by the absence of alpha or paired-chain data. The only immune exposure information available for the cohort was CMV serostatus. The study gave a list of roughly 150 TCR beta chains associated with cytomegalovirus. Because HLA typing was unavailable for some donors at each locus, only the typed subset was used in association tests. Across donors, most TCR sequences were observed very rarely, whereas some public TCRs were present in many individuals.

Libraries were constructed by the immunoSEQ multiplex PCR assay. A mixture of 60 forward primers for TCR Vbeta segments and 13 reverse primers for TCR Jbeta segments was used in the multiplex PCR. Amplification of the CDR3 region of rearranged TCR beta genes was performed with a multiplex PCR assay on genomic DNA. The amplified TCR beta libraries were sequenced on the Illumina HiSeq System as 87-base-pair reads. In the source study's methods: A later analysis counted some 80 million unique TCR beta chains across the approximately 700 repertoires, and some 12 million of these chains were shared by at least two donors. Raw reads were error-corrected and collapsed into unique sequences by a nearest-neighbor algorithm in which closely related sequences were merged to remove PCR and sequencing errors. CDR3 sequences were aligned to IMGT reference sequences to assign V, D and J gene segments. For a sequence to be retained, at least a six-nucleotide match to both a V gene segment and a J gene segment was required. Rearrangements were called productive when the CDR3 lacked stop codons and stayed in frame with V and J; all others were non-productive. CDR3 was defined according to IMGT convention as the region running from the second conserved V-encoded cysteine to the conserved J-encoded phenylalanine. Sequences without an unambiguous match to a single V gene segment were excluded from the earlier analysis of almost 600 of the donors. In an earlier analysis of approximately 550 of the donors, V segments were called functional above 56.7% productive rearrangements and were called segregating when the between-donor standard deviation exceeded 5%. To diagnose cytomegalovirus status from the catalog of TCR beta chain sequences, a statistical classification framework was built. In a later analysis, TCR nucleotide sequences were compared against IMGT/GENE-DB human TR gene sequences so that V and J genes could be assigned. Using the TCRdist pipeline, a later analysis assigned CDR3 sequences along with most-parsimonious VDJ recombination scenarios. In a later analysis, every TCR beta chain was defined by the combination of its CDR3 amino acid sequence and its V-gene family, and reads without a unique V-gene family were dropped. A later analysis removed nearly 600 highly shared, low-generation-probability nucleotide sequences to deal with suspected cross-contamination and a sequencing artifact. A later analysis calculated a clonal expansion index for each public chain from normalized within-repertoire ranks of inferred template counts. A later analysis computed generation probabilities with a VDJ recombination model fitted to out-of-frame rearrangements, and checked the results against IGoR. In a later analysis, hypergeometric tests were used to score TCR-TCR, TCR-HLA and TCR-CMV co-occurrence, with a repertoire-size bias correction applied to TCR pairs. False discovery rates were estimated in a later analysis by permuting HLA or CMV assignments 20 times. In a later analysis, co-occurring TCRs were grouped using DBSCAN, with TCRdist sequence similarity added in when clustering inside HLA-allele-positive subsets. Repertoires with fewer than 30,000 or more than 120,000 public chains were left out of co-occurrence clustering, as were roughly five repertoires with anomalous nucleotide sharing. In TCRdb, the immuneACCESS table is reduced to in-frame sequences with V and J assigned. These tables do not hold every clone; where another copy was compared, an unresolved V gene accounts for under half, and the others remain unexplained. D and trimming come from the DNA, and the V and J calls and clone size come from that table. The sample has roughly 190,000 clones on record, 60% to 85% of them singletons. Together, the top ten hold around 1.6% of the sample.

The cohort was made up of 500 to 800 healthy bone marrow donors. At the time of sampling, all cohort members were nominally healthy, though unrecorded immune exposures were likely present. The donor tested CMV seropositive, placing the donor among the 250 to 300 seropositive members of the cohort. Each donor provided a peripheral blood sample, and peripheral blood mononuclear cells were used for TCR beta sequencing. Genomic DNA extraction from the blood cell samples was performed with the Qiagen DNeasy Blood Extraction Kit. Sequenced: PBMCs. The receptor was derived from a girl aged 5-17 years in good health and CMV-seropositive.

The nucleotide sequence is given as TGCGCCAGCAGCCAAGTCGTCCTACTCGGGAGCGGGGAGCTGTTTTTT. Its product reads: CASSQVVLLGSGELFF. Here the chain combines TRBV4-1 and TRBJ2-2, with a weak D call of TRBD2 (6 bases match). The CDR3 measures 16 amino acids from cysteine to phenylalanine. CDR3 DNA is the only sequence kept; it has 48 bases, read in frame from the first base. CDR1 is given as MGHRA and CDR2 as YSYEKL, both from the germline V gene. V and J lose 1 base and 7 bases, and a span of 16 bases separates them.